A single sample is the source of the 17 T cell receptor beta chains below, sequenced in a study of early T cells in non-severe SARS-CoV-2 infection. In TCRdb, the 5' RACE reads were re-called with MiXCR into one record per CDR3 protein. The table records approximately 50,000 distinct CDR3 sequences, approximately 8.5% of them present only once. The sample comprised whole blood. These receptor sequences come from an adult who was a healthcare worker with PCR-confirmed SARS-CoV-2 infection or an uninfected control (not recorded which).

There are many counts of this clonotype. The chain links TRBV29-1 to TRBJ1-2; the match to TRBD1 covers 11 bases. V was pared by 6 bases and J by 7 bases, with 13 bases of the junction left unmatched. This CDR3 comprises 15 residues. CDR1 and CDR2 from the germline V gene are SQVTM and ANQGSEA. CDR3 DNA: TGCAGCGTAGCGCCCCGGACAGGGGGCATAGGTGGCTACACCTTC. It yields the protein CSVAPRTGGIGGYTF.

The gene calls are TRBV11-2 and TRBJ2-3; D is possibly TRBD1 (6 bases). Trimming removed 5 bases at V and 8 bases at J, with 14 bases between. Germline lookup yields CDR1 SGHAT and CDR2 FQNNGV. CDR3 length: 13 amino acids. In DNA form, the CDR3 reads TGTGCCAGCAGCCGGACAGCCCAGATTACGCAGTATTTT. Translated: CASSRTAQITQYF.

The J gene is TRBJ2-1, the V gene TRBV29-1; no clear D. There are 10 residues in the CDR3. Per germline, CDR1 SQVTM and CDR2 ANQGSEA. V lost 4 bases, J lost 9 bases, and 7 bases lay in between. The CDR3 DNA reads TGCAGCGTTGCAGGCACTGAGCAGTTCTTC. It specifies CSVAGTEQFF.

This clonotype was detected many times. The V call is TRBV7-2, the J call TRBJ2-3, with 7 bases matching TRBD2. Germline V lookup: CDR1 SGHTA, CDR2 FQGNSA. There are 14 residues in the CDR3. The junction had 10 bases not matched to a gene; V was cut back by 4 bases and J by 9 bases. The CDR3 DNA reads TGTGCCAGCAGCTCCCCCCCAGGGAGGGACACGCAGTATTTT. Its translation is CASSSPPGRDTQYF.

This clonotype was picked up many times. The CDR3 sequence: CASSALHTEAFF. DNA of the CDR3: TGTGCCAGCAGTGCCCTACACACTGAAGCTTTCTTT. The V call is TRBV2, the J call TRBJ1-1; D is unclear. CDR3 length equals 12 residues. Between the trimmed V and J ends, which lost 4 bases and 3 bases, there was a span of 6 bases. From germline, CDR1 is SNHLY and CDR2 FYNNEI.

About this clonotype: As the CDR3 is not closed by the conserved phenylalanine or tryptophan, this likely results from a read error. This chain joins TRBV6-5 and TRBJ1-2, with unresolved D. V was trimmed by 8 bases and J by 4 bases, leaving 20 bases between them. In germline, CDR1 is MNHEY, CDR2 SVGAGI. The CDR3 extends over 15 amino acids. CDR3 DNA: TGTGCCAGCCGAATCAGAAGGAAGGACTTCTATGGCTACACCTCC. Protein product: CASRIRRKDFYGYTS.

This clonotype was seen more than once but under ten times. This chain links TRBV10-2 with TRBJ1-3, with unresolved D. Germline assignment: CDR1 WSHSY and CDR2 SAAADI. Trimming removed 3 bases from V and 0 bases from J, with 0 bases in between. This CDR3 region has 12 residues. The CDR3 DNA is TGCGCCAGCAGTGACTCTGGAAACACCATATATTTT. This encodes CASSDSGNTIYF.

This clonotype was detected a few times. The chain employs TRBV20-1 and TRBJ2-1, with TRBD1 as a possible D gene (5 bases). V was trimmed by 4 bases and J by 5 bases, leaving 12 bases between them. CDR3 size: 13 residues. From germline, CDR1 is DFQATT and CDR2 SNEGSKA (reference sequence). The CDR3 bases are TGCAGTGCTACCGGACATGAGAACAATGAGCAGTTCTTC. This sequence encodes CSATGHENNEQFF.

This clonotype appeared many times. The chain carries TRBV5-1 and TRBJ2-1, with D maybe TRBD1 (5 bases). This CDR3 spans 13 amino acids. V was pared by 5 bases and J by 5 bases, with 11 bases between. Germline V gene sequence: CDR1 SGHRS, CDR2 YFSETQ. The CDR3 region is CASSSKGDNEQFF. For the CDR3, the DNA is TGCGCCAGCAGTTCGAAAGGGGACAATGAGCAGTTCTTC.

This clonotype was recorded a few times. The chain has TRBV20-1 and TRBJ2-3; 7 bases line up with TRBD1. CDR3 length: 15 amino acids. CDR1 is DFQATT and CDR2 is SNEGSKA in the germline V gene (reference sequence). V dropped 4 bases and J dropped 0; count of bases not matched to a gene: 7. The CDR3 here is CSAIPGTVSTDTQYF. The CDR3 region has the DNA TGCAGTGCTATCCCCGGGACAGTGAGCACAGATACGCAGTATTTT.

This clonotype was detected many times. The CDR3 DNA reads TGTGCCAGCAGATCTAGCGGGACCACCTTTGAGCAGTTCTTC. Protein sequence: CASRSSGTTFEQFF. The rearrangement uses TRBV12-3 or TRBV12-4 and TRBJ2-1; 9 bases align to TRBD2. V lost 6 bases and J lost 9; bases outside the gene matches: 9. The CDR3 has 14 residues.

This clonotype showed up just a few times. V gene TRBV12-3 or TRBV12-4 combines with J gene TRBJ2-7; TRBD1 agrees at 10 bases. With V trimmed by 5 bases and J by 6 bases, 13 bases remained unmatched. The length of the CDR3 is 16 residues. This CDR3 reads CASSGRRTGGRIEQYF. The CDR3 region has the DNA TGTGCCAGCAGTGGGAGGAGGACAGGGGGTCGGATCGAGCAGTACTTC.

There are many counts of this clonotype. The chain joins TRBV28 to TRBJ2-1; 9 nucleotides match TRBD2. The CDR3 has 17 amino acids. CDR1 and CDR2 (germline): MDHEN, SYDVKM. V was clipped by 5 bases and J by 7 bases; unmatched bases: 15. The CDR3 sequence is CASSPYPIAGEVNEQFF. CDR3 bases: TGTGCCAGCAGTCCCTACCCCATAGCGGGAGAGGTAAATGAGCAGTTCTTC.

There are a few counts of this clonotype. The chain links TRBV20-1 to TRBJ2-7, with D perhaps TRBD1 (6 bases). CDR3 length: 13 residues. V lost 1 base and J 3 bases, leaving 10 bases between the germline ends. Germline assignment: CDR1 DFQATT and CDR2 SNEGSKA (reference sequence). The CDR3 reads CSARADRHYEQYF. Written as DNA, the CDR3 is TGCAGTGCTAGAGCGGACAGACACTACGAGCAGTACTTC.

The V call is TRBV29-1, the J call TRBJ2-3; 8 positions agree with TRBD1. The V segment lost 4 bases and the J segment 6 bases; nucleotides outside the gene matches: 12. CDR1 is SQVTM and CDR2 is ANQGSEA in the germline V gene. The CDR3 spans 15 residues. CDR3 coding DNA: TGCAGCGTTGCCCGACAGGGACAGGCTTTGGATACGCAGTATTTT. This translates into CSVARQGQALDTQYF.

This clonotype was counted at least ten times. The CDR3 loop is CASSFETDNEQFF. The CDR3, as DNA: TGTGCCAGCAGCTTCGAAACGGACAATGAGCAGTTCTTC. The rearrangement uses TRBV11-3 and TRBJ2-1; D call uncertain. The CDR3 sequence is 13 residues long. Between the trimmed V and J ends, which lost 3 bases and 5 bases, there was a span of 8 bases. Germline assignment: CDR1 SGHNT and CDR2 YENEEA.

The V and J genes are TRBV7-9 and TRBJ2-1; the match to TRBD2 covers 9 bases. This CDR3 spans 17 amino acids. V lost 6 bases, J lost 0 bases, and 9 bases stayed unmatched. Germline loops: CDR1 SEHNR, CDR2 FQNEAQ (reference sequence). Written as DNA, the CDR3 is TGTGCCAGCAGTCGAAACCTAGCGGGGAGCTCCTACAATGAGCAGTTCTTC. As protein: CASSRNLAGSSYNEQFF.